Listed below are T cell receptor beta chains from one sample, sequenced in a study of shared clonotypes between healthy human individuals. Repertoires were generated with immunoSEQ multiplex PCR, while TCRdb's copy carries only in-frame clones and drops some. Of over 2,000,000 clones listed, around 93% are singletons. The sequenced sample was naive CD8+ T cells from PBMCs. Receptor source: a man between 18 and 35 years old in good health. Some clones in this sample may be carry-over from other donors' samples. CDR3s include the opening cysteine and the closing phenylalanine or tryptophan. The order of the fields is clone size, J gene, V gene, D gene, CDR3 protein, CDR3 DNA. A D gene is named only where the DNA matches it firmly. Expanded clones are given a class, and other clones once, few, many or no size at all.

>-|TRBJ2-3|TRBV6-1|-
CASSELRGQPDTQYF
TGTGCCAGCAGTGAACTTCGGGGCCAGCCGGATACGCAGTATTTT
>-|TRBJ1-4|TRBV18|TRBD1
CASSPRTGLGEKLFF
TGTGCCAGCTCACCACGGACAGGGTTAGGTGAAAAACTGTTTTTT
>-|TRBJ1-1|TRBV28|-
CASSLRTAVEAFF
TGTGCCAGCAGTCTCCGGACAGCTGTTGAAGCTTTCTTT
>-|TRBJ2-5|TRBV4-3|-
CASSQAIYQVETQYF
TGCGCCAGCAGCCAAGCCATCTACCAAGTGGAGACCCAGTACTTC
>-|TRBJ1-2|TRBV15|-
CATSTAGGMNYGYTF
TGTGCCACCAGCACAGCCGGGGGTATGAACTATGGCTACACCTTC
>-|TRBJ2-5|TRBV14|-
CASSQAGGETQYF
TGTGCCAGCAGCCAAGCCGGCGGAGAGACCCAGTACTTC
>-|TRBJ2-7|TRBV2|TRBD1
CASSEGQGPSYEQYF
TGTGCCAGCAGTGAAGGACAGGGGCCCTCCTACGAGCAGTACTTC
>-|TRBJ2-3|TRBV28|TRBD1
CASSPPGQGTGTDTQYF
TGTGCCAGCAGTCCCCCGGGACAGGGAACGGGCACAGATACGCAGTATTTT
>-|TRBJ2-7|TRBV7-9|TRBD2
CASSTGTSGIYEQYF
TGTGCCAGCAGCACCGGGACTAGCGGGATCTACGAGCAGTACTTC
>-|TRBJ2-7|TRBV27|-
CASSFLGGSYEQYF
TGTGCCAGCAGTTTTTTGGGGGGCTCCTACGAGCAGTACTTC
>-|TRBJ1-3|TRBV5-8|-
CASSLPSGNTIYF
TGTGCCAGCAGCTTGCCCTCTGGAAACACCATATATTTT
>-|TRBJ2-7|TRBV6-6|-
CASSYSRVVPYEQYF
TGTGCCAGCAGTTACTCCAGGGTAGTTCCCTACGAGCAGTACTTC
>-|TRBJ2-3|TRBV7-9|TRBD1
CASRDPGQEPTDTQYF
TGTGCCAGCAGAGATCCGGGACAGGAACCCACAGATACGCAGTATTTT
>-|TRBJ1-2|TRBV19|-
CASSIYSGGGYTF
TGTGCCAGTAGTATATATTCTGGGGGCGGCTACACCTTC
>-|TRBJ2-7|TRBV6-6|-
CASSPDRPYEQYF
TGTGCCAGCAGTCCGGATCGACCCTACGAGCAGTACTTC
>once|TRBJ2-3|TRBV27|-
CASSLLTTTSTDTQYF
TGTGCCAGCAGTCTCCTCACAACCACTAGCACAGATACGCAGTATTTT
>-|TRBJ2-1|TRBV7-3|-
CASGSGIENEQFF
TGTGCCAGCGGGTCGGGTATCGAGAATGAGCAGTTCTTC
>-|TRBJ2-7|TRBV6-1|TRBD2
CASSEGGLAGVRPYEQYF
TGTGCCAGCAGTGAAGGAGGCCTAGCGGGAGTTAGGCCCTACGAGCAGTACTTC
>-|TRBJ1-1|TRBV28|-
CASSLLRYTEAFF
TGTGCCAGCAGTTTATTGAGGTACACTGAAGCTTTCTTT
>-|TRBJ1-5|TRBV9|TRBD1
CASSAGQGAFQPQHF
TGTGCCAGCAGCGCGGGACAGGGGGCCTTTCAGCCCCAGCATTTT
>-|TRBJ2-1|TRBV5-1|-
CASSPGTDYNEQFF
TGCGCCAGCAGTCCCGGGACGGATTACAATGAGCAGTTCTTC
>-|TRBJ1-2|TRBV29-1|-
CSVRESGTSGGYTF
TGCAGCGTGAGGGAGTCGGGCACCTCGGGTGGCTACACCTTC
>-|TRBJ1-2|TRBV27|-
CASSSTDSFGYTF
TGTGCCAGCAGTTCAACCGACAGTTTTGGCTACACCTTC
>-|TRBJ2-1|TRBV5-6|-
CASSLASYNEQFF
TGTGCCAGCAGCTTGGCCTCCTACAATGAGCAGTTCTTC
>-|TRBJ2-1|TRBV28|-
CASSFLATYNEQFF
TGTGCCAGCAGTTTCCTAGCTACCTACAATGAGCAGTTCTTC
>-|TRBJ2-1|TRBV28|TRBD2
CASSTQREIRYNEQFF
TGTGCCAGCAGCACTCAGCGGGAGATACGCTACAATGAGCAGTTCTTC
>-|TRBJ2-7|TRBV6-1|TRBD1
CASTEGKGAWEQYF
TGTGCCAGCACGGAAGGCAAGGGGGCATGGGAGCAGTACTTC
>-|TRBJ1-1|TRBV11-2|-
CASSLYGGLNTEAFF
TGTGCCAGCAGCTTATATGGCGGCCTTAACACTGAAGCTTTCTTT
>-|TRBJ2-7|TRBV10-3|TRBD1
CAISQDRGQYEQYF
TGTGCCATCAGCCAAGACAGGGGGCAATACGAGCAGTACTTC
>-|TRBJ2-1|TRBV28|-
CASSLFNNEQFF
TGTGCCAGCAGTTTATTTAACAATGAGCAGTTCTTC
>-|TRBJ1-1|TRBV28|-
CASSLRVNTEAFF
TGTGCCAGCAGTTTGCGAGTGAACACTGAAGCTTTCTTT
>-|TRBJ2-4|TRBV7-9|TRBD1
CASSEPGQNTNIQYF
TGTGCCAGCAGCGAACCGGGACAGAACACAAACATTCAGTACTTC
>-|TRBJ1-1|TRBV5-1|-
CASSPGDGGTEAFF
TGCGCCAGCAGCCCTGGAGACGGAGGCACTGAAGCTTTCTTT
>-|TRBJ1-1|TRBV28|-
CASSSTLLTEDTEAFF
TGTGCCAGCAGTTCGACACTACTCACGGAGGACACTGAAGCTTTCTTT
>-|TRBJ1-2|TRBV7-9|-
CASSLAPPGYTF
TGTGCCAGCAGCTTAGCGCCCCCGGGCTACACCTTC
>-|TRBJ2-1|TRBV7-9|-
CASSWAGGNEQFF
TGTGCCAGCAGCTGGGCCGGAGGTAATGAGCAGTTCTTC
>-|TRBJ2-1|TRBV2|-
CAVEGVKYNEQFF
TGTGCCGTCGAGGGGGTTAAATACAATGAGCAGTTCTTC
>-|TRBJ2-7|TRBV4-2|TRBD2
CASSQRGLAGGTYEQYF
TGTGCCAGCAGCCAACGGGGACTAGCGGGAGGGACCTACGAGCAGTACTTC
>-|TRBJ2-7|TRBV5-1|TRBD1
CASRAPGGEQYF
TGCGCCAGCAGAGCACCAGGGGGCGAGCAGTACTTC
>-|TRBJ2-7|TRBV27|-
CASSFVDPRDWPYEQYF
TGTGCCAGCAGTTTCGTTGACCCCCGGGACTGGCCCTACGAGCAGTACTTC
>-|TRBJ2-7|TRBV10-3|TRBD2
CAISETTSGSREQYF
TGTGCCATCAGTGAGACCACTAGCGGGAGTCGCGAGCAGTACTTC
>-|TRBJ1-4|TRBV7-9|-
CASSPSMWTNEKLFF
TGTGCCAGCAGCCCATCTATGTGGACTAATGAAAAACTGTTTTTT